This TCR beta chain is from a study of blood T cells in healthy people across ages. General study results and limits: Age brought a roughly linear fall in TCR beta diversity measured per million T cells.

Sample-barcoded 5' priming and a J-beta primer mix drove a second PCR of about 6 to 12 cycles. MiXCR was run by TCRdb on the 5' RACE reads, yielding one entry per CDR3 protein. The sample has 700,000 to 800,000 distinct CDR3 sequences, roughly 47% seen once. This clonotype was counted between two and nine times. What it binds is unknown. Trimming left V 4 bases short and J 3 bases short, with 8 bases between. This CDR3 contains 13 residues. In germline, CDR1 is SGHRS, CDR2 YFSETQ. The sequencing sample was made of blood. J is TRBJ2-1 and V is TRBV5-1; D is unresolved. This TCR was sampled from an older woman in good health. CDR3 loop: CASSAMDYNEQFF. The CDR3 DNA follows: TGCGCCAGCAGCGCCATGGACTACAATGAGCAGTTCTTC. Using reference TRBV5-1 and TRBJ2-1 for the parts outside the CDR3, the full variable domain is KAGVTQTPRYLIKTRGQQVTLSCSPISGHRSVSWYQQTPGQGLQFLFEYFSETQRNKGNFPGRFSGRQFSNSRSEMNVSTLELGDSALYLCASSAMDYNEQFFGPGTRLTVL.